Each of the 32 T cell receptor beta chains below was sequenced from the same sample in a study of blood T cell repertoires in COVID-19. Clones were read by immunoSEQ multiplex PCR, and TCRdb kept only the in-frame ones, dropping some. The sample has about 89,000 clones; around three quarters are singletons. Sequenced sample: peripheral blood. These receptors all come from a woman of 80 years or more with acute or convalescent COVID-19.

V gene TRBV29-1 combines with J gene TRBJ2-7, with D possibly being TRBD2 (6 bases). The CDR3 length is 15 residues. Deletions cut 4 bases from V and 0 bases from J, with 16 bases between. Germline CDR1 reads SQVTM; CDR2 reads ANQGSEA. CDR3 amino acids: CSVVGGRDLSYEQYF. CDR3 nucleotide sequence: TGCAGCGTTGTGGGGGGACGGGACCTCTCCTACGAGCAGTACTTC.

This clone was seen a single time. The chain combines TRBV3-1 (or the pseudogene TRBV3-2) with TRBJ2-2; tentatively, D is TRBD1 (5 bases). V was cut by 5 bases and J by 0 bases, with 13 bases left in between. CDR1 LGHDT and CDR2 YNNKEL come from the germline V gene (reference sequence). The CDR3 consists of 16 residues. CDR3 region: CASSGRQSANTGELFF. The CDR3 nucleotides read TGTGCCAGCAGCGGTCGACAGTCTGCGAACACCGGGGAGCTGTTTTTT.

This clone was picked up one time. V usage is TRBV19 and J usage is TRBJ2-7, with 14 positions matching TRBD2. Germline V gives CDR1 LNHDA, CDR2 SQIVND (reference sequence). V was pared by 3 bases and J by 5 bases, with 18 bases of the junction left unmatched. The CDR3 is made up of 20 amino acids. The chain's CDR3 is CASSMGLAGVPINRIHEQYF. For the CDR3, the DNA is TGTGCCAGTAGTATGGGACTAGCGGGAGTACCGATCAATCGAATACACGAGCAGTACTTC.

The chain is built from TRBV7-8 and TRBJ2-7, with 7 nucleotides matching TRBD2. This CDR3 is built from 14 residues. From germline, CDR1 is SGHVS and CDR2 FQNEAQ. V shed 3 bases and J 4 bases; nucleotides not matched to a gene: 6. The CDR3 sequence: CASSLVGGRYEQYF. CDR3 DNA: TGTGCCAGCAGCTTGGTGGGAGGGCGGTACGAGCAGTACTTC. Based on the CDR3 plus reference TRBV7-8 and TRBJ2-7, the full variable domain is GAGVSQSPRYKVAKRGQDVALRCDPISGHVSLFWYQQALGQGPEFLTYFQNEAQLDKSGLPSDRFFAERPEGSVSTLKIQRTQQEDSAVYLCASSLVGGRYEQYFGPGTRLTVT.

The chain employs TRBV7-7 and TRBJ2-1, with D possibly matching TRBD2 (5 bases). V shed 5 bases and J shed 0 bases, with 11 bases lying between them. The CDR3 is made up of 15 amino acids. The V gene's germline CDR1 is SSHAT and CDR2 FNYEAQ (reference sequence). The CDR3 protein is CASSPQAGSYNEQFF. The CDR3, as DNA: TGTGCCAGCAGCCCCCAGGCGGGCTCCTACAATGAGCAGTTCTTC.

The genes are TRBV10-2 and TRBJ1-3; 11 bases agree with TRBD1. In germline, CDR1 is WSHSY, CDR2 SAAADI. Germline trimming cut 9 bases from V and 3 bases from J; bases unmatched to any gene: 7. The CDR3 is 15 residues long. CDR3 region: CASMRTGGNGNTIYF. CDR3 nucleotides: TGCGCCAGTATGCGGACAGGGGGCAATGGAAACACCATATATTTT.

The table lists this clone with a few counts. The gene calls are TRBV18 and TRBJ2-1; no clear D. Trimming stripped 8 bases from V and 0 bases from J, with 14 bases between. The CDR3 totals 15 residues. Germline-derived CDR1 and CDR2 are KGHSH and LQKENI. The CDR3 sequence: CASRPTLNSYNEQFF. CDR3 nucleotide sequence: TGTGCCAGCAGACCGACTCTAAACTCCTACAATGAGCAGTTCTTC.

This clone was observed once. This chain links TRBV30 with TRBJ2-2; 7 nucleotides align to TRBD2. J lost 5 bases, V lost 2 bases, and 5 bases had no gene match. Germline V gene lookup returns CDR1 GTSNPN and CDR2 SVGIG (reference sequence). The CDR3 runs to 14 residues. The CDR3 sequence: CAWSPLASTGELFF. CDR3 DNA sequence: TGTGCCTGGAGTCCACTAGCGTCTACCGGGGAGCTGTTTTTT.

This clone was detected only a few times. This sequence joins TRBV5-4 and TRBJ2-5; TRBD1 agrees at 7 bases. The V gene end was trimmed by 2 bases and the J gene end by 1 base; junction bases not matched to a gene: 2. Germline values: CDR1 SGHNT, CDR2 YYREEE (reference sequence). CDR3 size: 14 residues. CDR3: CASSFDRVQETQYF. CDR3 in DNA: TGTGCCAGCAGCTTCGACAGGGTCCAAGAGACCCAGTACTTC.

V and J are TRBV5-1 and TRBJ1-2; TRBD1 is a possible D gene (5 bases). Germline V gene data show CDR1 as SGHRS and CDR2 as YFSETQ. Trimming cost V 4 bases and J 3 bases, with 16 bases left between them. The CDR3 is 15 amino acids. CDR3 coding DNA: TGCGCCAGCAGCCCACAAGGTTCGGGGGACTATGGCTACACCTTC. Translating it yields CASSPQGSGDYGYTF.

The chain combines TRBV15 with TRBJ1-2; TRBD1 aligns across 7 bases. Germline CDR1 and CDR2: LNHNV and YYDKDF (reference sequence). The CDR3 loop spans 15 amino acids. With V trimmed by 2 bases and J by 5 bases, 8 bases remained unmatched. CDR3 region: CATSRPSTGEYGYTF. In DNA, the CDR3 is TGTGCCACCAGCAGACCTTCAACAGGGGAATATGGCTACACCTTC.

The V and J genes are TRBV5-4 and TRBJ1-2; 7 bases match TRBD1. This CDR3 is 13 amino acids long. Germline V gene sequence: CDR1 SGHNT, CDR2 YYREEE (reference sequence). The ends lost 4 bases at V and 5 bases at J; junction bases unmatched: 5. CDR3 loop: CASSPQGDYGYTF. CDR3 DNA: TGTGCCAGCAGCCCGCAGGGGGATTATGGCTACACCTTC.

The CDR3 nucleotides read TGCGCCAGCAGCCCCGCAACGGGACAGGGACACAATGAGCAGTTCTTC. It translates to CASSPATGQGHNEQFF. The rearrangement joins TRBV5-1 to TRBJ2-1; 9 bases agree with TRBD1. J lost 5 bases, V lost 4 bases, and 10 bases had no gene match. This CDR3 has 16 amino acids. CDR1 is SGHRS and CDR2 is YFSETQ in the germline V gene.

J is TRBJ1-2 and V is TRBV7-8; 7 nucleotides match TRBD1. J gave up 4 bases and V 5 bases, and 10 bases lay outside the gene matches. Per germline, CDR1 SGHVS and CDR2 FQNEAQ. This CDR3 spans 15 amino acids. CDR3 DNA: TGTGCCAGCAGCGTAGAGAGGGGGCATGGCTATGGCTACACCTTC. It translates to CASSVERGHGYGYTF.

This clone has just a few counts. The chain couples TRBV2 to TRBJ1-6; D is unresolved. The CDR3 length is 14 residues. The germline V gene encodes CDR1 SNHLY and CDR2 FYNNEI. The V end was cut by 2 bases, the J end by 9 bases, with 11 bases between. The CDR3 bases are TGTGCCAGCAGTGAAAAGAGGGATGCTTCACCCCTCCACTTT. It specifies CASSEKRDASPLHF.

The V gene is TRBV6-5, the J gene TRBJ2-3, with D possibly matching TRBD2 (6 bases). V was clipped by 2 bases and J by 6 bases, with 18 bases between them. This CDR3 is built from 16 residues. The germline gives CDR1 MNHEY, CDR2 SVGAGI. CDR3 in amino acids: CASSYRGTAGLDTQYF. The CDR3 DNA reads TGTGCCAGCAGTTACCGGGGAACAGCGGGTCTGGATACGCAGTATTTT.

V and J are TRBV6-5 and TRBJ1-4; 10 bases are shared with TRBD1. Trimming took 4 bases from V and 14 from J; bases not matched to a gene: 10. The CDR3 is 14 amino acids. Per germline, CDR1 MNHEY and CDR2 SVGAGI. CDR3 sequence: CASSSPGQGPWLFF. CDR3 bases: TGTGCCAGCAGTTCCCCGGGACAGGGGCCGTGGCTGTTTTTT.

This clone has more than one count but fewer than ten. V and J are TRBV9 and TRBJ1-2, with D maybe TRBD1 (6 bases). Germline values: CDR1 SGDLS, CDR2 YYNGEE. Trimming stripped 0 bases from V and 6 bases from J, with 15 bases between. The CDR3 totals 15 residues. CDR3 sequence (DNA): TGTGCCAGCAGCGTAGTGGGGGCTGGGGGTAATGGCTACACCTTC. Amino acids: CASSVVGAGGNGYTF. Looking up the rest from reference TRBV9 and TRBJ1-2 gives the full variable domain: DSGVTQTPKHLITATGQRVTLRCSPRSGDLSVYWYQQSLDQGLQFLIQYYNGEERAKGNILERFSAQQFPDLHSELNLSSLELGDSALYFCASSVVGAGGNGYTFGSGTRLTVV.

The chain is built from TRBV30 and TRBJ2-5; 7 bases are a match to TRBD1. The CDR3 runs to 12 residues. V trimming: 3 bases; J trimming: 13 bases; junction bases outside the gene matches: 11. Per the germline V gene, CDR1 is GTSNPN and CDR2 is SVGIG (reference sequence). CDR3 nucleotides: TGTGCCTGGAGCGATATAAACAGGGGTCGGTACTTC. This sequence encodes CAWSDINRGRYF.

The rearrangement uses TRBV12-3 or TRBV12-4 and TRBJ1-5; 7 bases map to TRBD1. V was clipped by 5 bases and J by 5 bases; unmatched bases: 3. This CDR3 is built from 13 residues. CDR3 residues: CASSLTGDQPQHF. The CDR3 nucleotides are TGTGCCAGCAGTCTTACAGGGGATCAGCCCCAGCATTTT.

This chain joins TRBV6-5 and TRBJ2-7; D might be TRBD2 (5 bases). Germline-derived CDR1 and CDR2 are MNHEY and SVGAGI. The CDR3 consists of 14 residues. V lost 5 bases and J 0 bases, leaving 11 bases between the germline ends. This CDR3 is CASSPDFSSYEQYF. Here the CDR3 DNA reads TGTGCCAGCAGTCCGGACTTTAGCTCCTACGAGCAGTACTTC.

V and J are TRBV24-1 and TRBJ2-1; 7 bases agree with TRBD2. V shed 5 bases and J 6 bases; nucleotides not matched to a gene: 3. CDR1 KGHDR and CDR2 SFDVKD come from the germline V gene. This CDR3 has 13 amino acids. The CDR3, as DNA: TGTGCCACCAGTGGATGGGGGGGCAATGAGCAGTTCTTC. This translates into CATSGWGGNEQFF.

The chain uses TRBV6-1 and TRBJ1-4; TRBD1 matches at 7 bases. This CDR3 contains 13 residues. With 0 bases clipped from V and 10 bases from J, the junction kept 2 bases outside the gene matches. CDR1 MNHNS and CDR2 SASEGT come from the germline V gene. CDR3 bases: TGTGCCAGCAGTGAAGCAGGGGGCAGAAAACTGTTTTTT. It translates to CASSEAGGRKLFF.

The rearrangement joins TRBV5-5 to TRBJ1-2, with a tentative D call TRBD1 (6 bases). CDR1 and CDR2 (germline): SGHKS, YYEKEE (reference sequence). V shed 5 bases and J shed 1 base, with 12 bases lying between them. The CDR3 has 14 amino acids. For the CDR3, the DNA is TGTGCCAGCAGTAGGACAGCCAGTAACTATGGCTACACCTTC. Translation gives CASSRTASNYGYTF.

V and J are TRBV5-1 and TRBJ2-1; D remains unclear. There are 14 residues in the CDR3. Germline V gene lookup returns CDR1 SGHRS and CDR2 YFSETQ. The V gene lost 3 bases and the J gene lost 3 bases, with 10 bases spanning the gap. This CDR3 reads CASSSEVGYNEQFF. In DNA form, the CDR3 reads TGCGCCAGCAGCTCCGAGGTCGGCTACAATGAGCAGTTCTTC.

The chain is built from TRBV21-1 and TRBJ2-3; TRBD2, as called in the table, went unchecked against the DNA. TRBV21-1 is a documented pseudogene. The CDR3 sequence is 16 residues long. The CDR3 DNA reads as TGTGCCAGCAGCAAACGACTAGTTGGGGACACAGATACGCAGTATTTT. Protein product: CASSKRLVGDTDTQYF.

The V and J genes are TRBV28 and TRBJ1-5; D perhaps matches TRBD1 (5 bases). The CDR3 is 12 amino acids. V shed 7 bases and J shed 6 bases, with 10 bases lying between them. CDR1 is MDHEN and CDR2 is SYDVKM in the germline V gene. CDR3 in amino acids: CASTWGGQPQHF. CDR3 DNA: TGTGCCAGCACCTGGGGGGGTCAGCCCCAGCATTTT. The full variable domain, rest sourced from reference TRBV28 and TRBJ1-5, is DVKVTQSSRYLVKRTGEKVFLECVQDMDHENMFWYRQDPGLGLRLIYFSYDVKMKEKGDIPEGYSVSREKKERFSLILESASTNQTSMYLCASTWGGQPQHFGDGTRLSIL.

The V gene is TRBV5-4, the J gene TRBJ1-6; D ambiguous. Trimming removed 2 bases from V and 3 bases from J, with 9 bases in between. CDR3 length: 15 residues. The V gene's germline CDR1 is SGHNT and CDR2 YYREEE (reference sequence). The DNA for the CDR3 is TGTGCCAGCAGCTTCCAGGACTACTATAATTCACCCCTCCACTTT. Encoded protein: CASSFQDYYNSPLHF.

V usage is TRBV18 and J usage is TRBJ1-1; possibly TRBD1 for D (6 bases). The germline V gene has CDR1 KGHSH and CDR2 LQKENI. V dropped 2 bases and J dropped 3 bases, with 13 bases sitting between them. This CDR3 region has 15 residues. This CDR3 reads CASSPIGRGHTEAFF. CDR3 nucleotide sequence: TGTGCCAGCTCACCAATCGGCAGGGGTCACACTGAAGCTTTCTTT.

The chain carries TRBV10-3 and TRBJ2-1; possibly TRBD2 for D (6 bases). Trimming took 0 bases from V and 7 from J, leaving 10 bases between them. CDR1 is ENHRY, CDR2 SYGVKD, per germline. CDR3 length equals 14 residues. The CDR3 reads CAISESKLANEQFF. CDR3 nucleotide sequence: TGTGCCATCAGTGAGTCGAAGCTAGCGAATGAGCAGTTCTTC.

The rearrangement uses TRBV30 and TRBJ1-2, with 8 bases identical to TRBD1. The CDR3 loop spans 12 amino acids. J lost 5 bases, V lost 7 bases, and 6 bases had no gene match. Germline CDR1 and CDR2: GTSNPN and SVGIG (reference sequence). Here the CDR3 reads CAFHRGRYGYTF. CDR3 in DNA: TGTGCCTTTCACAGGGGGAGATATGGCTACACCTTC.

The V gene is TRBV10-3, the J gene TRBJ2-3; D perhaps matches TRBD2 (5 bases). Trimming cost V 3 bases and J 1 base, with 5 bases left between them. The CDR3 is made up of 13 amino acids. The germline gives CDR1 ENHRY, CDR2 SYGVKD. CDR3: CAISDSGTDTQYF. In DNA, the CDR3 is TGTGCCATCAGTGATAGCGGCACAGATACGCAGTATTTT.